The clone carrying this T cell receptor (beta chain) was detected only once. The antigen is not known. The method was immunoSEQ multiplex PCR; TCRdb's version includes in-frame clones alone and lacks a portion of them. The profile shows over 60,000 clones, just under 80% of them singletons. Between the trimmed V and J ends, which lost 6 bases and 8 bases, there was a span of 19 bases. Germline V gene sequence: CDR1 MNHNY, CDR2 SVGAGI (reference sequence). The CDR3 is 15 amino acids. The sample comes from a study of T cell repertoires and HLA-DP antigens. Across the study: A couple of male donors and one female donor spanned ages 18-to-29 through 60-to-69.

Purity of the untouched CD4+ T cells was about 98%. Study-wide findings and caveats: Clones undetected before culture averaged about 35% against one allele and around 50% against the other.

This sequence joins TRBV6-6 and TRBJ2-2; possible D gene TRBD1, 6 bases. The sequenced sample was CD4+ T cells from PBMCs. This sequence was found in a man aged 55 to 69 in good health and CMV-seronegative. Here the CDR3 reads CASRHRDTRAGELFF. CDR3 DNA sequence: TGTGCCAGCAGACACCGGGACACTCGGGCGGGGGAGCTGTTTTTT.